The T cell receptor (beta chain) under discussion was sequenced for a study of CXCR3-negative and CXCR3-positive naive CD8 T cells. The libraries of TRB cDNA were constructed through 5' RACE using UMI labels. TCRdb reprocessed the 5' RACE reads and stores each CDR3 protein as one record, lacking DNA. This listing includes tens of thousands of distinct CDR3 sequences. The germline V gene encodes CDR1 SQVTM and CDR2 ANQGSEA. There are 14 residues in the CDR3. The sequence was obtained from a human donor in good health. Some clones in this sample may be carry-over from other donors' samples. The sequencing sample was made of naive CXCR3- CD8+ T cells from blood. As to subset: CD45RO-CCR7+CD27+CD95- naive CD8+ T cells lacking CXCR3 (TNR3-). V and J are TRBV29-1 and TRBJ2-2; TCRdb lists TRBD1, though no DNA is available to test this call. The chain's CDR3 is CSSTGTGGTGELFF.